The clone carrying this TCR beta chain was observed a single time. Its antigen is as yet unknown. The source of the sample is a study of T cell responses to AZD1222 COVID-19 vaccine. Background on the study: Recipients boosted at about 4 weeks or about 12 weeks are pooled.

Study conclusions and caveats: Reportedly, nearly half the spike-specific TCRs target unmutated variant regions. Repertoire sampling occurred only after the peak T cell response. With two AZD1222 doses given, Spike-specific TCR breadth and depth both rose.

Trimming took off 3 bases at V and 7 bases at J, with 12 bases between the two ends. In germline, CDR1 is DFQATT, CDR2 SNEGSKA (reference sequence). The CDR3 length is 12 residues. Produced via immunoSEQ multiplex PCR; TCRdb's table is partial and in-frame only. Altogether 150,000 to 200,000 clones are present, almost 95% being singletons, with the ten largest covering roughly 9.8%. This sequence originates from an adult in good health. The chain is built from TRBV20-1 and TRBJ1-2; D is unresolved. The input for sequencing was peripheral blood, taken on day 0 of AZD1222 vaccination. The CDR3 region is CSASLRLTGYTF. The CDR3, as DNA: TGCAGTGCTAGTCTGCGATTGACTGGCTACACCTTC.